The 19 T cell receptor beta chains in this list originate from one sample, sequenced in a study of CD39 and CD103 CD8 tumor-infiltrating T cells. Here immunoSEQ multiplex PCR was the method, and the copy in TCRdb shows in-frame clones only, minus some. The table lists roughly 1,600 clones, approximately 73% of them singletons. The sequencing sample was made of CD39- CD103- CD8+ T cells sorted from the tumor. As for subset: CD103-CD39- double-negative CD45RA- CD8 T cells. The receptors were gathered from a human donor with head and neck squamous cell carcinoma.

The chain carries TRBV7-9 and TRBJ2-1; 9 bases match TRBD2. The germline gives CDR1 SEHNR, CDR2 FQNEAQ (reference sequence). J gave up 6 bases and V 5 bases, and 8 bases lay outside the gene matches. The CDR3 sequence is 15 residues long. This CDR3 is CASSETSGLPNEQFF. CDR3 nucleotide sequence: TGTGCCAGCAGCGAGACTAGCGGCCTTCCCAATGAGCAGTTCTTC.

This chain links TRBV10-1 with TRBJ1-6, with 7 bases identical to TRBD1. This CDR3 is 13 amino acids long. Germline CDR1 reads WNHNN; CDR2 reads SYGVQD (reference sequence). V gave up 3 bases and J gave up 9 bases; unmatched junction bases: 2. CDR3 residues: CASSEGGGSPLHF. CDR3 nucleotides: TGCGCCAGCAGTGAAGGGGGCGGTTCACCCCTCCACTTT.

In this sample, this clone turned up a few times. The chain has TRBV5-1 and TRBJ1-1; 12 bases are a match to TRBD1. Trimming at V came to 4 bases and at J to 4 bases, leaving 11 bases not matched to a gene. The germline V gene has CDR1 SGHRS and CDR2 YFSETQ. The CDR3 covers 17 residues. The DNA for the CDR3 is TGCGCCAGCAGCCCTTGGGGACAGGGGGCGGCGGGCACTGAAGCTTTCTTT. Its translation: CASSPWGQGAAGTEAFF.

This clone was detected once. This sequence joins TRBV27 and TRBJ1-1; no clear D gene. Trimming took off 4 bases at V and 6 bases at J, with 15 bases between the two ends. Looked up from germline, CDR1 is MNHEY and CDR2 is SMNVEV (reference sequence). The CDR3 covers 14 residues. The CDR3 loop reads CASSWRSSGAEAFF. DNA of the CDR3: TGTGCCAGCAGTTGGAGGAGCTCCGGGGCTGAAGCTTTCTTT.

The genes are TRBV2 and TRBJ2-1, with D uncertain. The CDR3 sequence is 11 residues long. V lost 10 bases, J lost 6 bases, and 10 bases lay in between. Germline V CDR1 and CDR2: SNHLY, FYNNEI. CDR3 DNA: TGTGCCACCTCGCCGGGCAATGAGCAGTTCTTC. This encodes CATSPGNEQFF.

The chain joins TRBV7-6 to TRBJ2-2; 7 nucleotides match TRBD1. The junction had 9 bases not matched to a gene; V was cut back by 4 bases and J by 1 base. The CDR3 contains 17 residues. CDR1 SGHVS and CDR2 FNYEAQ come from the germline V gene. CDR3 residues: CASSYEPGQKNTGELFF. The CDR3 DNA sequence: TGTGCCAGCAGCTATGAACCGGGACAGAAGAACACCGGGGAGCTGTTTTTT.

The chain combines TRBV4-2 with TRBJ2-7; D is possibly TRBD1 or TRBD2 (5 bases each). CDR3 length equals 16 residues. Between the trimmed V and J ends, which lost 5 bases and 2 bases, there was a span of 19 bases. Germline V lookup: CDR1 LGHNA, CDR2 YNFKEQ. This CDR3 reads CASSTSGTDFPYEQYF. The CDR3 DNA sequence: TGTGCCAGCAGCACATCCGGGACGGACTTCCCCTACGAGCAGTACTTC.

This clone was seen more than once but under ten times. This chain joins TRBV15 and TRBJ2-7; TRBD2 matches 14 bases. Germline lookup yields CDR1 LNHNV and CDR2 YYDKDF (reference sequence). This CDR3 comprises 15 residues. Losses at the gene ends were 5 bases for V and 4 bases for J; bases not matched to a gene: 4. CDR3 sequence reads: CATSEGLAGAYEQYF. For the CDR3, the DNA is TGTGCCACCAGCGAGGGACTAGCGGGAGCATACGAGCAGTACTTC.

V gene TRBV6-1 combines with J gene TRBJ2-2; 10 bases agree with TRBD2. V dropped 4 bases and J dropped 7; count of bases not matched to a gene: 6. The CDR3 is made up of 15 amino acids. Germline-derived CDR1 and CDR2 are MNHNS and SASEGT. CDR3 DNA: TGTGCCAGCAGTGTAGTAGCGGGGGGCGGCGGGGAGCTGTTTTTT. Encoded protein: CASSVVAGGGGELFF.

The chain couples TRBV14 to TRBJ2-7, with 8 bases aligning to TRBD2. V lost 1 base and J lost 0; bases outside the gene matches: 2. The germline gives CDR1 SGHDN, CDR2 FVKESK. The CDR3 covers 15 residues. The CDR3 nucleotides are TGTGCCAGCAGCCAAGGACTAGCGCACTCCTACGAGCAGTACTTC. Protein product: CASSQGLAHSYEQYF. The whole variable domain, remainder taken from reference TRBV14 and TRBJ2-7, is EAGVTQFPSHSVIEKGQTVTLRCDPISGHDNLYWYRRVMGKEIKFLLHFVKESKQDESGMPNNRFLAERTGGTYSTLKVQPAELEDSGVYFCASSQGLAHSYEQYFGPGTRLTVT.

The V call is TRBV28, the J call TRBJ2-3, with 7 bases lining up with TRBD1. With V trimmed by 6 bases and J by 1 base, 28 bases remained unmatched. Per the germline V gene, CDR1 is MDHEN and CDR2 is SYDVKM. This CDR3 comprises 22 residues. The CDR3 region is CASSVFITGVGEMPTGTDTQYF. The CDR3 bases are TGTGCCAGCAGCGTATTCATTACAGGGGTGGGAGAGATGCCGACCGGCACAGATACGCAGTATTTT.

The gene calls are TRBV6-1 and TRBJ2-5; tentative D call: TRBD2 (5 bases). The CDR3 is made up of 13 amino acids. The germline CDR1 and CDR2 sequences are MNHNS and SASEGT. V was pared by 7 bases and J by 5 bases, with 14 bases between. CDR3 DNA: TGTGCCAGCAATACTGGGGAGAGGGAGACCCAGTACTTC. Its translation: CASNTGERETQYF.

V and J are TRBV13 and TRBJ2-7, with TRBD1 identical over 9 bases. The CDR3 sequence is 13 residues long. V shed 4 bases, J shed 5 bases, and the junction held 3 bases outside the gene matches. Germline V gene lookup returns CDR1 PRHDT and CDR2 FYEKMQ (reference sequence). The CDR3 sequence: CASSSGTGNEQYF. CDR3 sequence (DNA): TGTGCCAGCAGCTCCGGGACAGGGAACGAGCAGTACTTC.

By share of the sample, this clone is large. The rearrangement joins TRBV19 to TRBJ1-1; 9 bases are shared with TRBD1. Germline V gives CDR1 LNHDA, CDR2 SQIVND (reference sequence). J lost 7 bases, V lost 5 bases, and 5 bases had no gene match. The CDR3 runs to 13 residues. The CDR3 sequence: CASSWGQGNEAFF. The CDR3 coding sequence is TGTGCCAGTAGTTGGGGACAGGGCAATGAAGCTTTCTTT.

The chain couples TRBV27 to TRBJ2-7, with 9 nucleotides matching TRBD2. Germline lookup yields CDR1 MNHEY and CDR2 SMNVEV (reference sequence). This CDR3 is 15 amino acids long. With V trimmed by 6 bases and J by 3 bases, 9 bases remained unmatched. DNA of the CDR3: TGTGCCAGCAGCGAACGTAGCGGGAGAATCTACGAGCAGTACTTC. It is translated as CASSERSGRIYEQYF.

This clone has just one count. The chain links TRBV6-1 to TRBJ2-2; TRBD2 agrees at 8 bases. The CDR3 totals 17 residues. Germline assignment: CDR1 MNHNS and CDR2 SASEGT. Losses at the gene ends were 4 bases for V and 6 bases for J; bases not matched to a gene: 13. The CDR3 sequence: CASSATGTRVFAGELFF. The CDR3 DNA follows: TGTGCCAGCAGTGCAACCGGGACTAGAGTTTTCGCCGGGGAGCTGTTTTTT.

In this sample, this clone turned up a few times. V usage is TRBV7-2 and J usage is TRBJ2-7; D is ambiguous. Germline values: CDR1 SGHTA, CDR2 FQGNSA. CDR3 length equals 14 residues. Trimming removed 1 base from V and 6 bases from J, with 13 bases in between. CDR3 DNA: TGTGCCAGCAGCTTAGTAGTTAGTCCCCCCGAGCAGTACTTC. It specifies CASSLVVSPPEQYF. The complete variable domain, with remaining parts taken from reference TRBV7-2 and TRBJ2-7, reads GAGVSQSPSNKVTEKGKDVELRCDPISGHTALYWYRQSLGQGLEFLIYFQGNSAPDKSGLPSDRFSAERTGGSVSTLTIQRTQQEDSAVYLCASSLVVSPPEQYFGPGTRLTVT.

This chain links TRBV21-1 with TRBJ2-7; the table's D gene call, TRBD2, was not cross checked with the DNA. TRBV21-1 is recorded as a pseudogene. The CDR3 sequence is 18 residues long. CDR3 in amino acids: CASSKVDGSGHNSYEQYF. The CDR3 DNA reads as TGTGCCAGCAGCAAAGTAGACGGTAGCGGACACAACTCCTACGAGCAGTACTTC.

J is TRBJ2-7 and V is TRBV9; the match to TRBD2 covers 12 bases. Germline V CDR1 and CDR2: SGDLS, YYNGEE. The J segment lost 4 bases and the V segment lost 0 bases, leaving 11 bases of the junction unmatched. This CDR3 region has 18 residues. The CDR3, as DNA: TGTGCCAGCAGCGTAGAACTAGCGGGGGGCCGTACTTATTACGAGCAGTACTTC. Amino acid sequence: CASSVELAGGRTYYEQYF.